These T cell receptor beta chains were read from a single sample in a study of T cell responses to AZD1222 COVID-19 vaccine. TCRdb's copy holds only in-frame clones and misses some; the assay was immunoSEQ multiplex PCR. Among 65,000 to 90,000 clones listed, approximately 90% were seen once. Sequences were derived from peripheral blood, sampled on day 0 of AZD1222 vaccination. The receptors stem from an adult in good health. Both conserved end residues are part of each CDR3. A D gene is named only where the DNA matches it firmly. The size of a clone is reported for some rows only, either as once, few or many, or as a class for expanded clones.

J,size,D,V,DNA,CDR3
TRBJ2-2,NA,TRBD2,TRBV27,TGTGCCAGCAGTTTTATTCACCCTAGCGGGGGGGCCGGCGGGGAGCTGTTTTTT,CASSFIHPSGGAGGELFF
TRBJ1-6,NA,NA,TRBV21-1,TGTGCCAGCAGCCTCCTACGACTCGAGTATAATTCACCCCTCCACTTT,CASSLLRLEYNSPLHF
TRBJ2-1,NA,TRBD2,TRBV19,TGTGCCAGTAGTGCGGGACTAGCGGGGAATGAGCAGTTCTTC,CASSAGLAGNEQFF
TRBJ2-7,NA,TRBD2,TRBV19,TGTGCCAGTAGTGGGACTAGCGGGATCGTCTCCTACGAGCAGTACTTC,CASSGTSGIVSYEQYF
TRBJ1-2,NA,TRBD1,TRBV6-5,TGTGCCAGCAACCTACAGGGGGCGAGGAATGGCTACACCTTC,CASNLQGARNGYTF
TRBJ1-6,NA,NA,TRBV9,TGTGCCCCCCGCGCCCGCAGCGGGGGCGGCGATTCACCCCTCCACTTT,CAPRARSGGGDSPLHF
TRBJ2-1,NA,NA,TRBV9,TGTGCCAGCAGCGCCCCTGACAGGTATGAGCAGTTCTTC,CASSAPDRYEQFF
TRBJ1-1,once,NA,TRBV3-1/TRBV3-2,TGTGCCAGCAGCCACGCGTCTGAAGCTTTCTTT,CASSHASEAFF
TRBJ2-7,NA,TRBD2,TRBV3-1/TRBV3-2,TGTGCCAGCAGCCGTAGCGGGAGGGCCTCCTTGTACGAGCAGTACTTC,CASSRSGRASLYEQYF
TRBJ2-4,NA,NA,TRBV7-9,TGTGCCAGCAGCTTGACAGAAAACATTCAGTACTTC,CASSLTENIQYF
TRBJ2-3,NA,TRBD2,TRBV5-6,TGTGCCAGCAGCTTGGCGAGCGGGGTGGACCAAGACCTCCGGTATTTT,CASSLASGVDQDLRYF
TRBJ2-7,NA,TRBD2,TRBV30,TGTGCCTGTACTAGCGGGAGTGTTCCAGAGCAGTACTTC,CACTSGSVPEQYF
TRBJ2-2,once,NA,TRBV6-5,TGTGCCAGCAGTTACCAGGTGAACACCGGGGAGCTGTTTTTT,CASSYQVNTGELFF